One sample yielded the 3 T cell receptor beta chains listed below, sequenced in a study of T cell changes during pregnancy in multiple sclerosis. The table came from immunoSEQ multiplex PCR; TCRdb's copy has only in-frame clones and leaves some out. Of about 40,000 clones listed, roughly 87% were seen once; the top ten hold around 0.5%. This specimen was CD4+ T cells from peripheral blood mononuclear cells, taken in the first trimester of pregnancy. The source is a female donor with multiple sclerosis, enrolled in a pregnancy study.

This sequence joins TRBV5-5 and TRBJ1-4; 7 nucleotides align to TRBD1. The CDR3 totals 16 residues. Germline V gives CDR1 SGHKS, CDR2 YYEKEE (reference sequence). V lost 2 bases, J lost 8 bases, and 12 bases stayed unmatched. CDR3 amino acids: CASSFGIGTEAEKLFF. The CDR3 nucleotides are TGTGCCAGCAGCTTCGGTATCGGGACAGAGGCCGAAAAACTGTTTTTT.

The chain joins TRBV4-3 to TRBJ2-3; D might be TRBD1 (6 bases). Germline lookup yields CDR1 LGHNA and CDR2 YSLEER. This CDR3 is built from 15 residues. V lost 0 bases and J 3 bases, leaving 10 bases between the germline ends. For the CDR3, the DNA is TGCGCCAGCAGCCAAGATCGAAGGGGGACAGATACGCAGTATTTT. Protein: CASSQDRRGTDTQYF.

V is TRBV20-1 and J is TRBJ2-5, with TRBD1 matching 9 bases. CDR3 length: 11 amino acids. CDR1 and CDR2 from the germline V gene are DFQATT and SNEGSKA (reference sequence). CDR3 region: CRATGGETQYF. CDR3 nucleotide sequence: TGCAGGGCGACAGGGGGAGAGACCCAGTACTTC.